These 23 T cell receptor beta chains share one sample of origin, sequenced in a study of shared T cell receptors in the human thymus. The table came from immunoSEQ multiplex PCR; TCRdb's copy has only in-frame clones and leaves some out. The repertoire holds more than 300,000 clones, with around 95% as singletons. The specimen sequenced was thymocytes. These receptors all come from a human donor.

This clone has only one observation. The V call is TRBV2, the J call TRBJ2-3; 8 positions agree with TRBD2. V shed 8 bases and J 2 bases; nucleotides not matched to a gene: 18. The germline gives CDR1 SNHLY, CDR2 FYNNEI. The length of the CDR3 is 18 residues. The CDR3 nucleotides read TGTGCCAGCGGGCAACGACCCGGGACTAGGGCACTCACAGATACGCAGTATTTT. This encodes CASGQRPGTRALTDTQYF.

V and J are TRBV4-3 and TRBJ2-1; 14 bases line up with TRBD2. CDR1 and CDR2 from the germline V gene are LGHNA and YSLEER. This CDR3 has 21 residues. Unmatched junction bases numbered 22, after V lost 4 bases and J lost 8 bases. The CDR3 here is CASSLLPDRGGLAGDIHEQFF. CDR3 bases: TGCGCCAGCAGCCTGCTACCGGACAGGGGGGGACTAGCGGGAGACATCCATGAGCAGTTCTTC.

The genes are TRBV2 and TRBJ2-7; D is possibly TRBD1 (6 bases). This CDR3 comprises 15 residues. Trimming removed 6 bases from V and 2 bases from J, with 17 bases in between. CDR1 is SNHLY and CDR2 is FYNNEI in the germline V gene. CDR3 region: CASSERGDMPYEQYF. The DNA for the CDR3 is TGTGCCAGCAGCGAAAGAGGGGACATGCCCTACGAGCAGTACTTC.

The V gene is TRBV30, the J gene TRBJ1-5, with a weak D call TRBD1 (5 bases). This CDR3 is built from 13 residues. V gave up 4 bases and J gave up 6 bases, with 13 bases separating them. CDR1 and CDR2 from the germline V gene are GTSNPN and SVGIG (reference sequence). The CDR3 DNA sequence: TGTGCCTGGACAGGGTCCCCGAGTCAGCCCCAGCATTTT. This codes for CAWTGSPSQPQHF.

The rearrangement uses TRBV28 and TRBJ2-1; the D is unclear. With 5 bases removed from V and 7 bases from J, the gap between germline ends came to 15 bases. Germline CDR1 is MDHEN and CDR2 is SYDVKM. CDR3 length: 14 amino acids. CDR3 sequence (DNA): TGTGCCAGCAGTCCTCCTCCCTTTAGAAATGAGCAGTTCTTC. Translation: CASSPPPFRNEQFF.

Here the CDR3 DNA reads TGTGCCAGCGCGGGACAGCCGAATGAAAAACTGTTTTTT. Translated, it gives CASAGQPNEKLFF. The chain carries TRBV6-5 and TRBJ1-4; TRBD1 agrees at 7 bases. Trimming at V came to 8 bases and at J to 5 bases, leaving 5 bases not matched to a gene. This CDR3 is built from 13 residues. CDR1 and CDR2 from the germline V gene are MNHEY and SVGAGI.

The rearrangement links TRBV5-6 to TRBJ2-3; D not resolved. From germline, CDR1 is SGHDT and CDR2 YYEEEE. CDR3 length equals 15 residues. Trimming pared 4 bases from V and 1 base from J, leaving 13 bases between. Written as DNA, the CDR3 is TGTGCCAGCAGCCCTCAAGCAACTGGCACAGATACGCAGTATTTT. Amino acid sequence: CASSPQATGTDTQYF.

The chain is built from TRBV12-5 and TRBJ1-3; TRBD1 matches 10 bases. Germline V gene lookup returns CDR1 LGHNT and CDR2 FRNRAP. The CDR3 runs 14 residues. V lost 1 base and J lost 8; bases outside the gene matches: 2. The CDR3: CASGLGDRGDTIYF. CDR3 nucleotides: TGTGCTAGTGGTTTGGGGGACAGGGGCGACACCATATATTTT.

This rearrangement joins TRBV27 to TRBJ2-7; D is ambiguous. There are 12 residues in the CDR3. CDR1 MNHEY and CDR2 SMNVEV come from the germline V gene (reference sequence). V gave up 0 bases and J gave up 1 base, with 1 base separating them. CDR3 sequence (DNA): TGTGCCAGCAGTTTATCATCCTACGAGCAGTACTTC. Protein: CASSLSSYEQYF.

This clone has more than one count but fewer than ten. This sequence joins TRBV15 and TRBJ2-1; D possibly matches TRBD1 or TRBD2 (5 bases each). Germline CDR1 LNHNV, CDR2 YYDKDF (reference sequence). Trimming took off 0 bases at V and 6 bases at J, with 15 bases between the two ends. This CDR3 comprises 16 residues. CDR3 residues: CATSREGPSDLNEQFF. The CDR3 DNA follows: TGTGCCACCAGCAGAGAGGGACCTTCCGACCTCAATGAGCAGTTCTTC.

The chain combines TRBV20-1 with TRBJ2-3; D gene uncertain. V was shortened by 1 base and J by 5 bases, with 4 bases between the two germline ends. CDR1 and CDR2 from the germline V gene are DFQATT and SNEGSKA (reference sequence). The CDR3 runs to 11 residues. CDR3 protein: CSARGGDTQYF. DNA for the CDR3: TGCAGTGCTAGAGGGGGAGATACGCAGTATTTT.

This clone has a single count. The rearrangement uses TRBV6-6 and TRBJ2-3, with D possibly being TRBD1 (6 bases). The CDR3 covers 16 residues. CDR1 and CDR2 (germline): MNHNY, SVGAGI (reference sequence). Trimming pared 5 bases from V and 2 bases from J, leaving 17 bases between. In nucleotides, the CDR3 is TGTGCCAGCAGTCCCGACAGGTTTATCACCACAGATACGCAGTATTTT. Amino acids: CASSPDRFITTDTQYF.

J is TRBJ1-1 and V is TRBV14; D perhaps matches TRBD1 (5 bases). The CDR3 has 17 residues. The ends were cut back, 4 bases at V and 2 bases at J, with 20 bases in the middle. Germline loops: CDR1 SGHDN, CDR2 FVKESK. CDR3: CASSRSRKTARNTEAFF. As DNA, the CDR3 is TGTGCCAGCAGCCGGAGTCGGAAGACAGCAAGAAACACTGAAGCTTTCTTT. Supplemented by reference TRBV14 and TRBJ1-1, the full variable domain reads EAGVTQFPSHSVIEKGQTVTLRCDPISGHDNLYWYRRVMGKEIKFLLHFVKESKQDESGMPNNRFLAERTGGTYSTLKVQPAELEDSGVYFCASSRSRKTARNTEAFFGQGTRLTVV.

This chain joins TRBV27 and TRBJ2-7, with a tentative D call TRBD2 (6 bases). Trimming stripped 6 bases from V and 2 bases from J, with 20 bases between. The length of the CDR3 is 16 residues. The germline V gene has CDR1 MNHEY and CDR2 SMNVEV (reference sequence). In DNA, the CDR3 is TGTGCCAGCAGGCCCGTATACGGGAGTTGGGCCTACGAGCAGTACTTC. This sequence encodes CASRPVYGSWAYEQYF.

The chain links TRBV7-6 to TRBJ2-7; TRBD2 agrees at 7 bases. The CDR3 consists of 15 residues. J lost 4 bases, V lost 5 bases, and 11 bases had no gene match. CDR1 is SGHVS, CDR2 FNYEAQ, per germline. The CDR3 DNA is TGTGCCAGCAGCCCCCCGGGCGGGAGAAGATACGAGCAGTACTTC. Amino acid sequence: CASSPPGGRRYEQYF.

This chain joins TRBV28 and TRBJ2-3; 11 nucleotides align to TRBD1. The V segment lost 7 bases and the J segment 4 bases; nucleotides outside the gene matches: 4. Germline CDR1 reads MDHEN; CDR2 reads SYDVKM. This CDR3 comprises 14 residues. The CDR3 DNA is TGTGCCAGCACCGGGACAGGGGGAGCAGATACGCAGTATTTT. This codes for CASTGTGGADTQYF.

The genes are TRBV27 and TRBJ2-7; 9 bases align to TRBD1. V lost 1 base, J lost 0 bases, and 7 bases stayed unmatched. The CDR3 length is 17 residues. The germline V gene has CDR1 MNHEY and CDR2 SMNVEV (reference sequence). The CDR3 nucleotides read TGTGCCAGCAGTTTATTAGGCGGGACAGGGCGCTCCTACGAGCAGTACTTC. It yields the protein CASSLLGGTGRSYEQYF.

The chain links TRBV29-1 to TRBJ2-1; D unresolved. Trimming removed 3 bases from V and 12 bases from J, with 15 bases in between. The CDR3 has 12 residues. Looked up from germline, CDR1 is SQVTM and CDR2 is ANQGSEA. CDR3 loop: CSVEAFRSGQFF. The CDR3 nucleotides are TGCAGCGTTGAGGCTTTCCGGAGTGGGCAGTTCTTC.

The chain uses TRBV6-6 and TRBJ1-4; 8 bases are a match to TRBD1. V lost 4 bases and J lost 7; bases outside the gene matches: 11. This CDR3 is built from 16 residues. Germline V CDR1 and CDR2: MNHNY, SVGAGI (reference sequence). CDR3 amino acids: CASSCPPQGGIEKLFF. DNA for the CDR3: TGTGCCAGCAGTTGCCCCCCACAGGGGGGTATTGAAAAACTGTTTTTT.

The chain employs TRBV28 and TRBJ2-7, with TRBD1 identical over 9 bases. Per the germline V gene, CDR1 is MDHEN and CDR2 is SYDVKM. The ends lost 0 bases at V and 3 bases at J; junction bases unmatched: 9. The CDR3 covers 17 residues. The CDR3 coding sequence is TGTGCCAGCAGTTTATGGGGTTTAAGACAGGGGGACTACGAGCAGTACTTC. It codes for CASSLWGLRQGDYEQYF. Using reference TRBV28 and TRBJ2-7 for the parts outside the CDR3, the full variable domain is DVKVTQSSRYLVKRTGEKVFLECVQDMDHENMFWYRQDPGLGLRLIYFSYDVKMKEKGDIPEGYSVSREKKERFSLILESASTNQTSMYLCASSLWGLRQGDYEQYFGPGTRLTVT.

J is TRBJ1-1 and V is TRBV14, with D possibly matching TRBD1 (5 bases). The CDR3 sequence is 17 residues long. The germline V and J ends were trimmed by 4 bases and 2 bases, with 20 bases remaining between them. Per germline, CDR1 SGHDN and CDR2 FVKESK. CDR3 region: CASSPYWDLGKNTEAFF. The CDR3 DNA follows: TGTGCCAGCAGCCCCTACTGGGACCTCGGTAAAAACACTGAAGCTTTCTTT. Full variable domain (outside the CDR3, taken from reference TRBV14 and TRBJ1-1): EAGVTQFPSHSVIEKGQTVTLRCDPISGHDNLYWYRRVMGKEIKFLLHFVKESKQDESGMPNNRFLAERTGGTYSTLKVQPAELEDSGVYFCASSPYWDLGKNTEAFFGQGTRLTVV.

This chain links TRBV27 with TRBJ2-7; TRBD1 might be the D (5 bases). Germline V gene data show CDR1 as MNHEY and CDR2 as SMNVEV (reference sequence). This CDR3 comprises 14 residues. Trimming took 5 bases from V and 3 from J, leaving 14 bases between them. In DNA, the CDR3 is TGTGCCAGCAGTACACAGGTACCCTTCTACGAGCAGTACTTC. Translation gives CASSTQVPFYEQYF.

The rearrangement joins TRBV15 to TRBJ1-3; D not certain. The CDR3 has 16 residues. Germline CDR1 reads LNHNV; CDR2 reads YYDKDF (reference sequence). With 0 bases removed from V and 7 bases from J, the gap between germline ends came to 16 bases. The DNA for the CDR3 is TGTGCCACCAGCAGAGAGGGTGAAGGCCTTGGGAACACCATATATTTT. This encodes CATSREGEGLGNTIYF.